These T cell receptor beta chains were read from a single sample in a study of neurological immune-mediated disorders. MiXCR, run by TCRdb on the 5' RACE reads, gives a single entry per CDR3 protein. The repertoire holds 15,000 or so distinct CDR3 sequences, with around 14% as singletons. Sequencing input: CD8+ T cells from blood. The receptors were sampled from a female donor with HTLV-1-associated myelopathy (HAM/TSP). Both conserved end residues are part of each CDR3. Fields, in order: V gene, clone size, CDR3 length, J gene, D gene, CDR3 DNA, CDR3 protein. The D gene is left open where the match is weak. Clone size is not always given. Where it is, it says once, few, many or a class for expanded clones.

V: TRBV5-4; size: .; length: 16; J: TRBJ2-5; D: .; DNA: TGTGCCAGCAGCTTGTCTAGAGGGGGTAGGCAAGAGACACAGTACTTC; CDR3: CASSLSRGGRQETQYF
V: TRBV7-9; size: many; length: 12; J: TRBJ2-1; D: TRBD1; DNA: TGTGCCAGCAGTCCGGCCGGGACAGGAGCGTTCTTC; CDR3: CASSPAGTGAFF
V: TRBV15; size: many; length: 18; J: TRBJ2-1; D: TRBD2; DNA: TGTGCCACCAGCACCACAATAGCGGGAGGTTACTCCTACAATGAGCAGTTCTTC; CDR3: CATSTTIAGGYSYNEQFF
V: TRBV7-9; size: many; length: 18; J: TRBJ2-1; D: TRBD2; DNA: TGTGCCAGCTCTCCGACTAGCGGGAGGGCCGGATCACTCTATGAGCAGTTCTTC; CDR3: CASSPTSGRAGSLYEQFF
V: TRBV27; size: many; length: 15; J: TRBJ2-5; D: TRBD1; DNA: TGTGCCAGCAGTTTGACAGGGTCGACCGGAGAGACCCAGTACTTC; CDR3: CASSLTGSTGETQYF
V: TRBV7-3; size: many; length: 13; J: TRBJ2-2; D: .; DNA: TGTGCCAGCAGCTACGACTGGCCCGGGGAGCTGTTTTTT; CDR3: CASSYDWPGELFF
V: TRBV6-5; size: many; length: 14; J: TRBJ2-7; D: .; DNA: TGTGCCAGCAGTTACCAGACGGGCGGTTACGAGCAGTACTTC; CDR3: CASSYQTGGYEQYF
V: TRBV29-1; size: many; length: 14; J: TRBJ2-3; D: .; DNA: TGCAGCGTCGACGGTCTAGTATTCGCAGATACGCAGTATTTT; CDR3: CSVDGLVFADTQYF
V: TRBV11-2; size: many; length: 19; J: TRBJ2-7; D: TRBD1; DNA: TGTGCCAGCAGCTTATTTGAGGAATGGGACAGGGGCAAAGTTTACGAGCAGTACTTC; CDR3: CASSLFEEWDRGKVYEQYF
V: TRBV5-1; size: .; length: 16; J: TRBJ2-1; D: TRBD2; DNA: TGCGCCAACAGCGTGGAGCGGGACGCCGCTTCCAATGAGCAGTTCTTC; CDR3: CANSVERDAASNEQFF
V: TRBV18; size: many; length: 15; J: TRBJ2-7; D: TRBD1; DNA: TGTGCCAGCTCACCGGCCGGGACAGGCAACTACGAGCAGTACTTC; CDR3: CASSPAGTGNYEQYF
V: TRBV18; size: .; length: 14; J: TRBJ2-2; D: .; DNA: TGTGCCAGCTCACGGTTACAGGATTCCGGGGAGCTGTTTTTT; CDR3: CASSRLQDSGELFF
V: TRBV6-6; size: many; length: 15; J: TRBJ2-7; D: TRBD1; DNA: TGTGCCAGCAGTACTTGGGACAGTCTGGTCTACGAGCAGTACTTC; CDR3: CASSTWDSLVYEQYF
V: TRBV13; size: many; length: 15; J: TRBJ2-5; D: .; DNA: TGTGCCAGCAGCTTAGGTTCTCCCAGGGAAGAGACCCAGTACTTC; CDR3: CASSLGSPREETQYF
V: TRBV29-1; size: medium-sized; length: 13; J: TRBJ2-2; D: TRBD2; DNA: TGCAGCGTCTCAGCGGGGGGGCCCGGGGAGCTGTTTTTT; CDR3: CSVSAGGPGELFF
V: TRBV6-1; size: many; length: 16; J: TRBJ1-2; D: .; DNA: TGTGCCAGCAGTGTAATTGCCGTTGCCGCTAACTATGGCTACACCTTC; CDR3: CASSVIAVAANYGYTF
V: TRBV6-6; size: many; length: 14; J: TRBJ1-4; D: .; DNA: TGTGCCAGCAGTTACGTTGTGGCGCGGGAAAAACTGTTTTTT; CDR3: CASSYVVAREKLFF
V: TRBV29-1; size: many; length: 14; J: TRBJ1-5; D: .; DNA: TGCAGCGTTGAGAGTGCCCCGGGAGGGCAGCCCCAGCATTTT; CDR3: CSVESAPGGQPQHF
V: TRBV6-5; size: many; length: 10; J: TRBJ1-2; D: .; DNA: TGTGCCACCTTCACGGGGGGCTACACCTTC; CDR3: CATFTGGYTF
V: TRBV29-1; size: many; length: 13; J: TRBJ2-1; D: TRBD2; DNA: TGCAGCGTTAGGACTAGCTCCTACAATGAGCAGTTCTTC; CDR3: CSVRTSSYNEQFF
V: TRBV20-1; size: many; length: 15; J: TRBJ2-7; D: .; DNA: TGCAGTGCTAGAGATGCCGCAGGGGGGACCTACGAGCAGTACTTC; CDR3: CSARDAAGGTYEQYF
V: TRBV7-6; size: many; length: 13; J: TRBJ2-3; D: .; DNA: TGTGCCAGCAGCGCACTGGGCACAGATACGCAGTATTTT; CDR3: CASSALGTDTQYF
V: TRBV4-1; size: many; length: 12; J: TRBJ1-6; D: .; DNA: TGCGCCAGCAGCTATCAGGGAGAACCCCTCCACTTT; CDR3: CASSYQGEPLHF
V: TRBV7-6; size: few; length: 19; J: TRBJ2-1; D: TRBD2; DNA: TGTGCCAGCAGCTCTCCGGGACTAGCGGGAGTAAGCTCCTACAATGAGCAGTTCTTC; CDR3: CASSSPGLAGVSSYNEQFF
V: TRBV6-2/TRBV6-3; size: many; length: 13; J: TRBJ1-1; D: .; DNA: TGTGCCAGCAGTTATGGACAGAAAACTGAAGCTTTCTTT; CDR3: CASSYGQKTEAFF
V: TRBV7-8; size: many; length: 17; J: TRBJ2-5; D: .; DNA: TGTGCCAGCAGCTTAGCGATCATAGGGGGGATTGAGGAGACCCAGTACTTC; CDR3: CASSLAIIGGIEETQYF
V: TRBV3-1; size: many; length: 15; J: TRBJ2-2; D: .; DNA: TGTGCCAGCAGCCGGAGAGGGGGGGTAACCGGGGAGCTGTTTTTT; CDR3: CASSRRGGVTGELFF
V: TRBV5-4; size: .; length: 12; J: TRBJ2-3; D: .; DNA: TGTGCCAGCAGGTTAGGGGCAGATACGCAGTATTTT; CDR3: CASRLGADTQYF
V: TRBV9; size: many; length: 15; J: TRBJ2-3; D: TRBD1; DNA: TGTGCCAGCAGCGTCGGACAGGTGACGGCAGATACGCAGTATTTT; CDR3: CASSVGQVTADTQYF
V: TRBV6-1; size: many; length: 12; J: TRBJ2-4; D: .; DNA: TGTGCCAGCAGAGCCCCACAAAACATTCAGTACTTC; CDR3: CASRAPQNIQYF
V: TRBV7-9; size: many; length: 15; J: TRBJ2-3; D: .; DNA: TGTGCCAGCAGCACGACAGTTTCTAGCACAGATACGCAGTATTTT; CDR3: CASSTTVSSTDTQYF
V: TRBV4-3; size: many; length: 14; J: TRBJ2-7; D: TRBD1; DNA: TGCGCCAGCAGCCAAGGACAGGGCTCCTACGAGCAGTACTTC; CDR3: CASSQGQGSYEQYF
V: TRBV28; size: .; length: 14; J: TRBJ2-7; D: .; DNA: TGTGCCAGCAGTCCCCTACCGCGGGGAGGCGAGCAGTACTTC; CDR3: CASSPLPRGGEQYF
V: TRBV27; size: many; length: 13; J: TRBJ2-2; D: .; DNA: TGTGCCAGCAGTCCGATAGGTACCGGGGAGCTGTTTTTT; CDR3: CASSPIGTGELFF
V: TRBV6-5; size: many; length: 14; J: TRBJ2-7; D: .; DNA: TGTGCCAGCAGTTACTCGTCGGGGGATAACGAGCAGTACTTC; CDR3: CASSYSSGDNEQYF
V: TRBV29-1; size: many; length: 13; J: TRBJ2-7; D: TRBD1; DNA: TGCAGCGTCCTCTCGGGACAGGGGTGGGAGCAGTACTTC; CDR3: CSVLSGQGWEQYF
V: TRBV14; size: many; length: 15; J: TRBJ2-3; D: .; DNA: TGTGCCAGCAGCCAAGAAGGCGGAGGCACAGATACGCAGTATTTT; CDR3: CASSQEGGGTDTQYF
V: TRBV20-1; size: many; length: 13; J: TRBJ2-7; D: TRBD2; DNA: TGCAGTGCTACTCTACTAGCGGGGGATGAGCAGTACTTC; CDR3: CSATLLAGDEQYF
V: TRBV30; size: many; length: 18; J: TRBJ2-1; D: TRBD2; DNA: TGTGCCTGGAGTGTAATGGGGGGGGTCGGTATTTTTAACAATGAGCAGTTCTTC; CDR3: CAWSVMGGVGIFNNEQFF
V: TRBV5-1; size: many; length: 17; J: TRBJ2-7; D: TRBD2; DNA: TGCGCCAGCAGCTTTCTAAGCGGGACCTACCAATTCTACGAGCAGTACTTC; CDR3: CASSFLSGTYQFYEQYF
V: TRBV7-2; size: many; length: 14; J: TRBJ2-7; D: TRBD2; DNA: TGTGCCAGCAGCTTAACTAGCGGCTCCTACGAGCAGTACTTC; CDR3: CASSLTSGSYEQYF
V: TRBV5-1; size: many; length: 17; J: TRBJ2-3; D: .; DNA: TGCGCCAGCAGCCCGGGCGTACTAGACGCACAGAGTGATACGCAGTATTTT; CDR3: CASSPGVLDAQSDTQYF
V: TRBV5-1; size: many; length: 15; J: TRBJ2-3; D: .; DNA: TGCGCCAGCAGCTACCTTAGCGGCCGCGAAGATACGCAGTATTTT; CDR3: CASSYLSGREDTQYF
V: TRBV27; size: many; length: 15; J: TRBJ2-1; D: TRBD2; DNA: TGTGCCAGCAGTTTAGGACTAGGATCCTACAATGAGCAGTTCTTC; CDR3: CASSLGLGSYNEQFF
V: TRBV20-1; size: many; length: 17; J: TRBJ2-1; D: TRBD2; DNA: TGCAGTGCTAGAGATGGGGCGAGCGGGAGGGAATACAATGAGCAGTTCTTC; CDR3: CSARDGASGREYNEQFF